The next 16 T cell receptor beta chains were all read from a single sample in a study of technical replicates of blood from a handful of donors. Repertoires were generated with immunoSEQ multiplex PCR, while TCRdb's copy carries only in-frame clones and drops some. This sample yields roughly 80,000 clones, of which 85% to 95% are seen a single time; 0.2% to 0.25% belongs to the top ten. The source material was T cells isolated from PBMCs. These receptors were collected from a human donor in good health.

V is TRBV9 and J is TRBJ2-1; 7 nucleotides agree with TRBD1. This CDR3 is 14 amino acids long. The germline gives CDR1 SGDLS, CDR2 YYNGEE. V was clipped by 3 bases and J by 2 bases; unmatched bases: 2. The CDR3 nucleotides are TGTGCCAGCAGCGCCGGGACAGCCTACAATGAGCAGTTCTTC. Its translation is CASSAGTAYNEQFF.

The chain employs TRBV11-3 and TRBJ1-1, with D unresolved. The CDR3 totals 13 residues. Germline assignment: CDR1 SGHNT and CDR2 YENEEA. V gave up 5 bases and J gave up 5 bases, with 12 bases separating them. The CDR3 DNA reads as TGTGCCAGCAGCCGACTGATGGAGACTGAAGCTTTCTTT. Residues: CASSRLMETEAFF.

This chain uses TRBV27 with TRBJ1-2; TRBD1 matches at 7 bases. Germline trimming cut 5 bases from V and 8 bases from J; bases unmatched to any gene: 11. The CDR3 has 14 amino acids. Germline values: CDR1 MNHEY, CDR2 SMNVEV (reference sequence). CDR3: CASSPPDRVKGYTF. The CDR3, as DNA: TGTGCCAGCAGTCCTCCAGACAGGGTCAAGGGCTACACCTTC.

This chain uses TRBV7-5 with TRBJ2-7; the listed D gene, TRBD2, was not tested against the DNA. TRBV7-5 is a pseudogene. This CDR3 has 14 amino acids. DNA of the CDR3: TGTGTCAGAAGCCCGACTAGCAGGTCCTACGAGCAGTACTTC. This sequence encodes CVRSPTSRSYEQYF.

This chain links TRBV28 with TRBJ2-3; D may be TRBD1 (6 bases). CDR1 MDHEN and CDR2 SYDVKM come from the germline V gene. Trimming removed 5 bases at V and 2 bases at J, with 17 bases between. The CDR3 totals 16 residues. Here the CDR3 reads CASSTYRERATDTQYF. The DNA of the CDR3 is TGTGCCAGCAGTACGTACAGGGAAAGGGCCACAGATACGCAGTATTTT. Drawing the rest from reference TRBV28 and TRBJ2-3, the complete variable domain is DVKVTQSSRYLVKRTGEKVFLECVQDMDHENMFWYRQDPGLGLRLIYFSYDVKMKEKGDIPEGYSVSREKKERFSLILESASTNQTSMYLCASSTYRERATDTQYFGPGTRLTVL.

The chain uses TRBV28 and TRBJ2-1; D unresolved. Per germline, CDR1 MDHEN and CDR2 SYDVKM. This CDR3 has 11 residues. Trimming removed 7 bases from V and 2 bases from J, with 3 bases in between. The CDR3 reads CASNTYNEQFF. In DNA form, the CDR3 reads TGTGCCAGCAACACCTACAATGAGCAGTTCTTC.

The V call is TRBV28, the J call TRBJ2-4; 9 positions match TRBD1. The junction had 10 bases not matched to a gene; V was cut back by 8 bases and J by 8 bases. The CDR3 is made up of 14 amino acids. Germline values: CDR1 MDHEN, CDR2 SYDVKM. CDR3 sequence: CASSALGQGHIQYF. CDR3 DNA: TGTGCCAGCTCCGCTTTGGGACAGGGACACATTCAGTACTTC.

This clone was detected only once. The J gene is TRBJ1-2, the V gene TRBV28; D possibly corresponds to TRBD1 (6 bases). This CDR3 has 14 residues. Germline V gives CDR1 MDHEN, CDR2 SYDVKM. V was clipped by 6 bases and J by 2 bases, with 13 bases between them. CDR3 amino acids: CASRTGGANYGYTF. As DNA, the CDR3 is TGTGCCAGCAGGACTGGGGGGGCCAACTATGGCTACACCTTC.

Of note for this clone: Distinct nucleotide sequences in the sample also encode this CDR3. This rearrangement joins TRBV28 to TRBJ1-2, with 7 nucleotides matching TRBD1. Germline CDR1 and CDR2: MDHEN and SYDVKM. The ends lost 6 bases at V and 7 bases at J; junction bases unmatched: 2. The CDR3 has 11 amino acids. This CDR3 is CASRYRGGYTF. The CDR3 coding sequence is TGTGCCAGCAGATACAGGGGTGGCTACACCTTC.

This chain links TRBV19 with TRBJ1-4; TRBD1 matches 10 bases. Looked up from germline, CDR1 is LNHDA and CDR2 is SQIVND (reference sequence). Trimming cost V 5 bases and J 8 bases; bases outside gene matches: 5. The CDR3 is made up of 14 amino acids. The CDR3 nucleotides read TGTGCCAGTAGTGACAGGGGGCAGGAGGAAAAACTGTTTTTT. Translation gives CASSDRGQEEKLFF.

J is TRBJ2-7 and V is TRBV2; 10 bases align to TRBD1. Germline CDR1 and CDR2: SNHLY and FYNNEI. J gave up 3 bases and V 9 bases, and 2 bases lay outside the gene matches. This CDR3 spans 12 amino acids. The CDR3 DNA reads TGTGCCAGGACAGGGGGCAGCTACGAGCAGTACTTC. This gives the protein CARTGGSYEQYF.

This chain connects TRBV7-2 to TRBJ2-2, with D unresolved. This CDR3 is built from 13 residues. Germline V gene lookup returns CDR1 SGHTA and CDR2 FQGNSA. Trimming shortened V by 1 base and J by 7 bases, and 7 bases separated the two germline ends. The CDR3 sequence: CASSLVEDGELFF. The CDR3, as DNA: TGTGCCAGCAGCTTAGTAGAGGACGGGGAGCTGTTTTTT.

The CDR3 reads CASSLSEGLAGETQYF. Here the CDR3 DNA reads TGTGCCAGCTCACTGAGCGAAGGACTAGCGGGGGAGACCCAGTACTTC. The rearrangement uses TRBV18 and TRBJ2-5, with 12 bases that match TRBD2. CDR1 and CDR2 (germline): KGHSH, LQKENI. The CDR3 totals 16 residues. V shed 4 bases and J 5 bases; nucleotides not matched to a gene: 8.

This clone was seen a single time. J is TRBJ1-5 and V is TRBV30, with D possibly TRBD1 on 5 matching bases. CDR1 GTSNPN and CDR2 SVGIG come from the germline V gene (reference sequence). This CDR3 comprises 15 residues. Trimming cost V 4 bases and J 5 bases, with 18 bases left between them. The DNA of the CDR3 is TGTGCCTGGACCACAACGGGGGAGTTCGATCAGCCCCAGCATTTT. As protein: CAWTTTGEFDQPQHF.

This clone was counted between two and nine times. For the CDR3, the DNA is TGTGCCTGGAGTCTTCCGGGACAGGCGGTTCAGCCCCAGCATTTT. This codes for CAWSLPGQAVQPQHF. The chain is built from TRBV30 and TRBJ1-5; 8 bases fit TRBD1. This CDR3 spans 15 amino acids. Germline V gene data show CDR1 as GTSNPN and CDR2 as SVGIG (reference sequence). The ends lost 2 bases at V and 6 bases at J; junction bases unmatched: 9.

The chain links TRBV5-1 to TRBJ2-5, with a tentative D call TRBD2 (6 bases). CDR3 size: 15 residues. In germline, CDR1 is SGHRS, CDR2 YFSETQ. The V and J ends lost 4 bases and 4 bases respectively, with 17 bases between them. The CDR3 is CASSQGLVRVETQYF. Here the CDR3 DNA reads TGCGCCAGCAGCCAGGGACTTGTCCGGGTAGAGACCCAGTACTTC.